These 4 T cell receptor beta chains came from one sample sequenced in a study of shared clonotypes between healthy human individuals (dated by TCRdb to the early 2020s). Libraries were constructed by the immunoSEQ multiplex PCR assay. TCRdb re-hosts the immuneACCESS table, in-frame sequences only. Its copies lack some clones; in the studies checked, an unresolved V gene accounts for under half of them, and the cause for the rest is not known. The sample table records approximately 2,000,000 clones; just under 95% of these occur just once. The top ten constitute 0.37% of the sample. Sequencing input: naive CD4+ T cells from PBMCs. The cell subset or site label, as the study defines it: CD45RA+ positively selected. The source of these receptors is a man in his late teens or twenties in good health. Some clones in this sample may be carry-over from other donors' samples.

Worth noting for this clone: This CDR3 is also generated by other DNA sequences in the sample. Here the CDR3 reads CASSPPGLQETQYF. The CDR3 DNA reads as TGTGCCAGCTCACCACCGGGACTCCAAGAGACCCAGTACTTC. V and J are TRBV18 and TRBJ2-5; TRBD2 might be the D (6 bases). The CDR3 has 14 amino acids. Per germline, CDR1 KGHSH and CDR2 LQKENI. V was trimmed by 0 bases and J by 1 base, leaving 6 bases between them.

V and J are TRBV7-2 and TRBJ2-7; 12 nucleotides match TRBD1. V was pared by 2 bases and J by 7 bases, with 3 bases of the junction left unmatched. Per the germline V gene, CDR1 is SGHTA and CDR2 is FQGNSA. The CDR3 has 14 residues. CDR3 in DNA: TGTGCCAGCAGCTTAAAGGGACAGGGGGCGGAGCAGTACTTC. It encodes CASSLKGQGAEQYF.

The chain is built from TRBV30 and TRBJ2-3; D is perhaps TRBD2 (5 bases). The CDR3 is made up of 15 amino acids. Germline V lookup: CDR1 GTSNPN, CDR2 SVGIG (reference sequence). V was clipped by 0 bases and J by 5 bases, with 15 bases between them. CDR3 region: CAWSVGLQRGDTQYF. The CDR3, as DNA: TGTGCCTGGAGTGTAGGGCTACAACGGGGAGATACGCAGTATTTT.

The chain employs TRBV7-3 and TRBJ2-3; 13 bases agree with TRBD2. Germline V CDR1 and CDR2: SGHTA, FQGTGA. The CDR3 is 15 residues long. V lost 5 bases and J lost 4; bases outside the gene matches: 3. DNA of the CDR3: TGTGCCAGCAGCCCGGGACTAGCGGGATCAGATACGCAGTATTTT. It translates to CASSPGLAGSDTQYF.